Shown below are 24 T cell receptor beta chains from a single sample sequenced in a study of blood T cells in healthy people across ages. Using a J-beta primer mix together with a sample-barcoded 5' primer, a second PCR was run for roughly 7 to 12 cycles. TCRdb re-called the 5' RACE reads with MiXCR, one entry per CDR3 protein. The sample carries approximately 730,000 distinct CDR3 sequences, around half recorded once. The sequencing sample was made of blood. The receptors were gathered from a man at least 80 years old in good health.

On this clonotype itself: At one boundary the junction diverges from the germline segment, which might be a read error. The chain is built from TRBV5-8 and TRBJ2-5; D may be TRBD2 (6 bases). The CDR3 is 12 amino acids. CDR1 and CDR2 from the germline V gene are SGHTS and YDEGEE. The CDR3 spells CASSLIRETQNF. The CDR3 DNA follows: TGTGCCAGCAGCTTAATTCGGGAGACCCAGAACTTC. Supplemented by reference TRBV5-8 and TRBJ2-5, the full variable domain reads EAGVTQSPTHLIKTRGQQATLRCSPISGHTSVYWYQQALGLGLQFLLWYDEGEERNRGNFPPRFSGRQFPNYSSELNVNALELEDSALYLCASSLIRETQNFGPGTRLLVL.

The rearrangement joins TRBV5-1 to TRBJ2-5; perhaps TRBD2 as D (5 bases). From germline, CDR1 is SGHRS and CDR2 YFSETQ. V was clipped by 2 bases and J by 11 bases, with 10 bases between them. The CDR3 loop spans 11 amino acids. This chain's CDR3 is CASSFATGQYF. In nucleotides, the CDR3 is TGCGCCAGCAGCTTTGCCACGGGGCAGTACTTC.

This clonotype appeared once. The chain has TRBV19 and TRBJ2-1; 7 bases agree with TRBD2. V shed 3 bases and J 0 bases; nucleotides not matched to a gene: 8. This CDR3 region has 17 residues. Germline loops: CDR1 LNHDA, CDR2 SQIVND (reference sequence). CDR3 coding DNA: TGTGCCAGTAGTATGGGGGGGAGGGCCCCCTCCTACAATGAGCAGTTCTTC. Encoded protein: CASSMGGRAPSYNEQFF.

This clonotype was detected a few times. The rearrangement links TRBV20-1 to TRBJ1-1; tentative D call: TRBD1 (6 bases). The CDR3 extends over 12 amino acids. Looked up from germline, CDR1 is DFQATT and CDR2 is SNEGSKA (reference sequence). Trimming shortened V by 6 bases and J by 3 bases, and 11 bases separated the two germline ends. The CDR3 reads CSAPRGDTEAFF. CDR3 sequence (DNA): TGCAGTGCCCCGAGGGGGGACACTGAAGCTTTCTTT.

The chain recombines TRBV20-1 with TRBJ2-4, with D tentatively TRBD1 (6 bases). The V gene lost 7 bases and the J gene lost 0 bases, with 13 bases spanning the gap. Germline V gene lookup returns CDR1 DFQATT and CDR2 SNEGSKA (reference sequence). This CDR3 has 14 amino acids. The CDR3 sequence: CSVPQGSAKNIQYF. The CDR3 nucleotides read TGCAGTGTTCCCCAGGGGTCAGCCAAAAACATTCAGTACTTC.

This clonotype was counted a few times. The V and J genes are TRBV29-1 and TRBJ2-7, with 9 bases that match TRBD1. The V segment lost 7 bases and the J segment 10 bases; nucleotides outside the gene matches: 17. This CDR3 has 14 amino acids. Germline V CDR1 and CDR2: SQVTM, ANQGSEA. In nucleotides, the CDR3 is TGCAGCGCCTGGACAGGGGCGCTCCCAGGTGACCAGTACTTC. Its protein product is CSAWTGALPGDQYF.

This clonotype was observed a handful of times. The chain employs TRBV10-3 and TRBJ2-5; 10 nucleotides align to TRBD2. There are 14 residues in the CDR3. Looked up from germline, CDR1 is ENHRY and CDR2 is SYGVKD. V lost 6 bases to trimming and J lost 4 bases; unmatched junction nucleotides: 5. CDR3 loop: CAIRGTSESETQYF. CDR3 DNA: TGTGCCATCAGGGGGACTAGCGAATCAGAGACCCAGTACTTC.

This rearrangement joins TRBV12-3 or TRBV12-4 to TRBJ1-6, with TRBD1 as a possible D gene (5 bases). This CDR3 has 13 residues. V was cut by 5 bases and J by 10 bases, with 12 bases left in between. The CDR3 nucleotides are TGTGCCAGCAGTCCCGGGAGGGGATCACCCCTCCACTTT. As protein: CASSPGRGSPLHF.

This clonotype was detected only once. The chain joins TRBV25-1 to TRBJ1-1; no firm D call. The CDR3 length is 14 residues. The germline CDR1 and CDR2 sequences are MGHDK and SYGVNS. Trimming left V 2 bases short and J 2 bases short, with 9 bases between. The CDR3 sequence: CASSEVGRNTEAFF. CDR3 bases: TGTGCCAGCAGTGAAGTTGGCAGAAACACTGAAGCTTTCTTT.

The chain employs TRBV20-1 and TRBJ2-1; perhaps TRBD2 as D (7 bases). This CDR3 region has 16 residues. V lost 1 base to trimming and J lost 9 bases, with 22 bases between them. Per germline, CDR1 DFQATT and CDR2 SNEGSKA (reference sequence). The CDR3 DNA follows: TGCAGTGCTAGAGTCCCAGGGGAGGGGGAGGGTGCTGAGCAGTTCTTC. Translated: CSARVPGEGEGAEQFF.

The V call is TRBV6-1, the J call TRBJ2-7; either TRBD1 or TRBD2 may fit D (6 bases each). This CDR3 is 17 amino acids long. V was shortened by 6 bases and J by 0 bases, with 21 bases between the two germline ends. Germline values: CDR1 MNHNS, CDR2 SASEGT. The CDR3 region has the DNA TGTGCCAGCAGCTCGACCGTGGGGGCTAGCGCCTCCTACGAGCAGTACTTC. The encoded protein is CASSSTVGASASYEQYF.

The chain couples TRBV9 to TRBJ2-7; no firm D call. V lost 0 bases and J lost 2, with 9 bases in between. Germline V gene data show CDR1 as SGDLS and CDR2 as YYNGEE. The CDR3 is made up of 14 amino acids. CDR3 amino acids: CASSVEVFPYEQYF. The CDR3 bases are TGTGCCAGCAGCGTAGAGGTCTTCCCCTACGAGCAGTACTTC. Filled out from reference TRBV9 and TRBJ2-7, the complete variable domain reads DSGVTQTPKHLITATGQRVTLRCSPRSGDLSVYWYQQSLDQGLQFLIQYYNGEERAKGNILERFSAQQFPDLHSELNLSSLELGDSALYFCASSVEVFPYEQYFGPGTRLTVT.

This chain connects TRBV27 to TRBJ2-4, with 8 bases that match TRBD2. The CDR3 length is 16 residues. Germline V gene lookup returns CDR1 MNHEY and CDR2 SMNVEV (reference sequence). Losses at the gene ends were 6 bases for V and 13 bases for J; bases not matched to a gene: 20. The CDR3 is CASSTLSGSVYNEQYF. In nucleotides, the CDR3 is TGTGCCAGCAGCACGTTGAGCGGGAGTGTCTACAATGAGCAGTACTTC.

CDR3 sequence: CASSSRLTGVGQETQYF. CDR3 DNA sequence: TGTGCCAGCAGCTCGAGGTTGACAGGAGTTGGCCAAGAGACCCAGTACTTC. J is TRBJ2-5 and V is TRBV9; maybe TRBD1 (6 bases). Germline V CDR1 and CDR2: SGDLS, YYNGEE. V was trimmed by 4 bases and J by 1 base, leaving 20 bases between them. This CDR3 contains 17 residues.

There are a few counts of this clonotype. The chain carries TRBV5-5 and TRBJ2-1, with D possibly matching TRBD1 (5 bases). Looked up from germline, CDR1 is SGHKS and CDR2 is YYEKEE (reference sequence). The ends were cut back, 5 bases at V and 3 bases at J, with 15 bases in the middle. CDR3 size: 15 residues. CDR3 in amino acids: CASRKGLGDYNEQFF. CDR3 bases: TGTGCCAGCAGAAAAGGCCTAGGGGACTACAATGAGCAGTTCTTC.

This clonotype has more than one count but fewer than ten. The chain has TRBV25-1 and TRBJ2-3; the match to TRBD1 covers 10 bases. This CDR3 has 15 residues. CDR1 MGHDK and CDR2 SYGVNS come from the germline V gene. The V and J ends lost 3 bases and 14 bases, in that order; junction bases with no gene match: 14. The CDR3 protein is CASSEPGTGDRYAYF. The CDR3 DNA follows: TGTGCCAGCAGTGAGCCCGGGACAGGGGACAGATACGCGTATTTT. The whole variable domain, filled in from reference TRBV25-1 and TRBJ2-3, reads EADIYQTPRYLVIGTGKKITLECSQTMGHDKMYWYQQDPGMELHLIHYSYGVNSTEKGDLSSESTVSRIRTEHFPLTLESARPSHTSQYLCASSEPGTGDRYAYFGPGTRLTVL.

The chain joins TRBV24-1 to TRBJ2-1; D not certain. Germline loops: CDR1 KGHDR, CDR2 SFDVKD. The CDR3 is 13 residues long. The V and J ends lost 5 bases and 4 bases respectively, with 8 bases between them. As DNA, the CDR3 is TGTGCCACCAGTGCCGTAGGGTACAATGAGCAGTTCTTC. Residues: CATSAVGYNEQFF.

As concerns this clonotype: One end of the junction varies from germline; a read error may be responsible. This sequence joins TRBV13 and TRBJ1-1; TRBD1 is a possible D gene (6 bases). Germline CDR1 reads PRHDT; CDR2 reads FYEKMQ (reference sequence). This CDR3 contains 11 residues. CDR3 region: CARSRTEEAFF. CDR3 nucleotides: TGTGCCCGCAGCCGGACAGAGGAAGCTTTCTTT.

CDR3 protein: CSLIISQGSSYEQYF. As DNA, the CDR3 is TGCAGCCTCATTATATCACAGGGGAGCTCCTACGAGCAGTACTTC. The chain links TRBV20-1 to TRBJ2-7; 7 bases line up with TRBD1. The CDR3 covers 15 residues. Germline CDR1 reads DFQATT; CDR2 reads SNEGSKA (reference sequence).

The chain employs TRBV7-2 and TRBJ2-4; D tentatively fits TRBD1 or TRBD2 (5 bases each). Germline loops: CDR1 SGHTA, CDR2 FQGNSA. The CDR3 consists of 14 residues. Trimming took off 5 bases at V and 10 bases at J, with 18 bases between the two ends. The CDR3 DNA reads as TGTGCCAGCAGCGCACGGGACCCGGTAGGAATTCAGTACTTC. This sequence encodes CASSARDPVGIQYF. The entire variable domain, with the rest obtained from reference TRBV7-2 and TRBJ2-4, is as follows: GAGVSQSPSNKVTEKGKDVELRCDPISGHTALYWYRQSLGQGLEFLIYFQGNSAPDKSGLPSDRFSAERTGGSVSTLTIQRTQQEDSAVYLCASSARDPVGIQYFGAGTRLSVL.

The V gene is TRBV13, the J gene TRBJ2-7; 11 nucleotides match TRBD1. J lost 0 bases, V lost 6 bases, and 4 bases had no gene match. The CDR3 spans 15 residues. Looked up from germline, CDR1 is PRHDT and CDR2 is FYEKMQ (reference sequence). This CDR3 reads CASSGQGASSYEQYF. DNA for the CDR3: TGTGCCAGCAGTGGACAGGGGGCGAGCTCCTACGAGCAGTACTTC.

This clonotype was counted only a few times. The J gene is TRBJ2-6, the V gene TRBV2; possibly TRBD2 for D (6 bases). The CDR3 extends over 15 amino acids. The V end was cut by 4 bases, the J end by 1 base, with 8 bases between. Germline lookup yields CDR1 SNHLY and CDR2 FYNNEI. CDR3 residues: CASSGRGSGANVLTF. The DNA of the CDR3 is TGTGCCAGCAGTGGACGGGGGTCTGGGGCCAACGTCCTGACTTTC. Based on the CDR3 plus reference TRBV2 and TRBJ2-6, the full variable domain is EPEVTQTPSHQVTQMGQEVILRCVPISNHLYFYWYRQILGQKVEFLVSFYNNEISEKSEIFDDQFSVERPDGSNFTLKIRSTKLEDSAMYFCASSGRGSGANVLTFGAGSRLTVL.

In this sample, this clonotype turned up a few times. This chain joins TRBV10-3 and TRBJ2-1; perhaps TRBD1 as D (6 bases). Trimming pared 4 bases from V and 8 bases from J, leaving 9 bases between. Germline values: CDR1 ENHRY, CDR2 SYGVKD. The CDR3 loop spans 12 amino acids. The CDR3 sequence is CAISAGADEQFF. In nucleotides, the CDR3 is TGTGCCATCAGTGCAGGGGCGGATGAGCAGTTCTTC.

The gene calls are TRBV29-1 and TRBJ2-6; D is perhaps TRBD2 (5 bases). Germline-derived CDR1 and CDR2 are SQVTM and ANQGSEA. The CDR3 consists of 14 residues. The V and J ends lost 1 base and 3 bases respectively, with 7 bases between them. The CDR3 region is CSVEVGSGANVLTF. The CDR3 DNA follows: TGCAGCGTTGAAGTGGGGAGTGGGGCCAACGTCCTGACTTTC.